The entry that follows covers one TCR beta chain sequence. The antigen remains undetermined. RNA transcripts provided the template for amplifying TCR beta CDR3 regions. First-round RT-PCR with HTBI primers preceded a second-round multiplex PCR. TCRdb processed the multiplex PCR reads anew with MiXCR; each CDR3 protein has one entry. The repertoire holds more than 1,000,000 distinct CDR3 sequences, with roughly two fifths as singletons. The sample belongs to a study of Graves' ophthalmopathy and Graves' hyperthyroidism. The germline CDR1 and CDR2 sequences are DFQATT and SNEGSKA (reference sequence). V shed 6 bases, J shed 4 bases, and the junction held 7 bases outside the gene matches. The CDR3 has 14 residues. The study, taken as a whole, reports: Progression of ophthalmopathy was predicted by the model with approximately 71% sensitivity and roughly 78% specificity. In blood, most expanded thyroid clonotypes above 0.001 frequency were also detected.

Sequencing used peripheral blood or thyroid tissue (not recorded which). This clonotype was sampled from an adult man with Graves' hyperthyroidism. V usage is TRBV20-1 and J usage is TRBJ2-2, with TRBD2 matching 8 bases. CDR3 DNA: TGCAGTGCAAGTCGGCGGGGGGCCACCGGGGAGCTGTTTTTT. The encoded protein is CSASRRGATGELFF.